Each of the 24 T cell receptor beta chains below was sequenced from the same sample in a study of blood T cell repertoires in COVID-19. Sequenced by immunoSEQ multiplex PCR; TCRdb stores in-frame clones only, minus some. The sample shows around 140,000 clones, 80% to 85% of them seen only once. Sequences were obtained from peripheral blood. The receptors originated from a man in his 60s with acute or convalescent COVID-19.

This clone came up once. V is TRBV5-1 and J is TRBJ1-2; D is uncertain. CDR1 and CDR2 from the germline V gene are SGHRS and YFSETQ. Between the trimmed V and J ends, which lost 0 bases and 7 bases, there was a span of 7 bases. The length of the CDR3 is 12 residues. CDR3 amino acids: CASSLESRGYTF. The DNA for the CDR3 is TGCGCCAGCAGCTTGGAGAGTCGTGGCTACACCTTC.

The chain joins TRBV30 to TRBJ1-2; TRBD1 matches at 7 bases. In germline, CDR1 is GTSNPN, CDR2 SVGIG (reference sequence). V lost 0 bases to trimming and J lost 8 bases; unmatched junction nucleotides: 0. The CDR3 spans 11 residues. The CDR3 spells CAWSVGGGYTF. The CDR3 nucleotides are TGTGCCTGGAGTGTAGGGGGCGGCTACACCTTC.

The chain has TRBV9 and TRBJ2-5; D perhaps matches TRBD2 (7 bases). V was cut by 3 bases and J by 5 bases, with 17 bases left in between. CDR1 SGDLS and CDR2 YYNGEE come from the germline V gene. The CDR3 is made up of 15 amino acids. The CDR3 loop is CASSAFGGGQETQYF. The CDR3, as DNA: TGTGCCAGCAGCGCCTTTGGGGGGGGGCAGGAGACCCAGTACTTC.

CDR3 sequence (DNA): TGTGCCAGCAGTTACCAGGGGAGCATGACTGAAGCTTTCTTT. Protein sequence: CASSYQGSMTEAFF. The chain uses TRBV6-5 and TRBJ1-1, with a weak D call TRBD1 (6 bases). Germline values: CDR1 MNHEY, CDR2 SVGAGI. V was pared by 2 bases and J by 5 bases, with 12 bases between. This CDR3 has 14 residues.

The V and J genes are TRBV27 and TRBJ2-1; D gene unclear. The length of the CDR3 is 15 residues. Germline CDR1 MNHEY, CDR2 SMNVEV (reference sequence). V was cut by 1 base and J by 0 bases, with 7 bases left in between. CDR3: CASSLFMSSYNEQFF. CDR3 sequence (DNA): TGTGCCAGCAGTTTATTTATGAGCTCCTACAATGAGCAGTTCTTC.

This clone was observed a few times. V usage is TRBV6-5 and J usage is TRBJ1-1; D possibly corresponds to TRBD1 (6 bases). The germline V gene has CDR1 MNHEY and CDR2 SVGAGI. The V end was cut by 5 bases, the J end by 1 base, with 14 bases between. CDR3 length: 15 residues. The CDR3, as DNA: TGTGCCAGCAGTCCCTCCGGGACACCGAACACTGAAGCTTTCTTT. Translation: CASSPSGTPNTEAFF.

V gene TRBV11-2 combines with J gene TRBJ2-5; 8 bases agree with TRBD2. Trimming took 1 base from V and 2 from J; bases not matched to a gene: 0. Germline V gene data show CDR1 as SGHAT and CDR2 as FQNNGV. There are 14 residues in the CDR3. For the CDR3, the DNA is TGTGCCAGCAGCTTAGCGGGGGGGCAAGAGACCCAGTACTTC. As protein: CASSLAGGQETQYF.

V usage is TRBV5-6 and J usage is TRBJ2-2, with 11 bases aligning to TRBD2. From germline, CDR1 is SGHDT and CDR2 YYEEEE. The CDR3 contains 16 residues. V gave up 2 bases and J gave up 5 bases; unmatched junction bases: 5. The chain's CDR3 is CASSFTSGGRTGELFF. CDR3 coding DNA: TGTGCCAGCAGCTTCACTAGCGGGGGTCGTACCGGGGAGCTGTTTTTT.

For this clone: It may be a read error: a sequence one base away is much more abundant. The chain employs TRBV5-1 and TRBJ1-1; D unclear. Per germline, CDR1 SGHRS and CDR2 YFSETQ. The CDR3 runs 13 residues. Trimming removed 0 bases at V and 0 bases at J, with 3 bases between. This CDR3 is CASSLDMNTEAFF. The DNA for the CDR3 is TGCGCCAGCAGCTTGGACATGAACACTGAAGCTTTCTTT.

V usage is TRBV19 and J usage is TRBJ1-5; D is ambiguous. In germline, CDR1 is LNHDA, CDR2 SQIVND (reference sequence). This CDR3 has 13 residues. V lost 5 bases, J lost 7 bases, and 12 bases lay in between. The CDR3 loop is CASSDTVKQPQHF. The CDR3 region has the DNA TGTGCCAGTAGTGATACAGTAAAACAGCCCCAGCATTTT.

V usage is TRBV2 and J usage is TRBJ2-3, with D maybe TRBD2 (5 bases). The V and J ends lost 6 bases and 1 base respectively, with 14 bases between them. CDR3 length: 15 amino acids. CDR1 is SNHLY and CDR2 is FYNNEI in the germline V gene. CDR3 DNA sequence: TGTGCCAGCAGAAAGGACCGAGGGCGCACAGATACGCAGTATTTT. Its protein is CASRKDRGRTDTQYF. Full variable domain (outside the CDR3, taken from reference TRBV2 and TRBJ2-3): EPEVTQTPSHQVTQMGQEVILRCVPISNHLYFYWYRQILGQKVEFLVSFYNNEISEKSEIFDDQFSVERPDGSNFTLKIRSTKLEDSAMYFCASRKDRGRTDTQYFGPGTRLTVL.

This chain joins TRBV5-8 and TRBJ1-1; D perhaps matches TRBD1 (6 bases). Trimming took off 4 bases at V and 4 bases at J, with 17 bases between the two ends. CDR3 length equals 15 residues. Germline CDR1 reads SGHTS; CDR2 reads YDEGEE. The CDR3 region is CASSNLQGLGTEAFF. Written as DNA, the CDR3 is TGTGCCAGCAGCAACCTACAGGGCTTGGGCACTGAAGCTTTCTTT.

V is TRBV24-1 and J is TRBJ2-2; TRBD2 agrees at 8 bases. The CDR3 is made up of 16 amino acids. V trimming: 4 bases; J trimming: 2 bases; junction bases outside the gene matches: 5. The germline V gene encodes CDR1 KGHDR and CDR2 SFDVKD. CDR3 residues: CATSERAGANTGELFF. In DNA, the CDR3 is TGTGCCACCAGTGAACGAGCGGGAGCCAACACCGGGGAGCTGTTTTTT.

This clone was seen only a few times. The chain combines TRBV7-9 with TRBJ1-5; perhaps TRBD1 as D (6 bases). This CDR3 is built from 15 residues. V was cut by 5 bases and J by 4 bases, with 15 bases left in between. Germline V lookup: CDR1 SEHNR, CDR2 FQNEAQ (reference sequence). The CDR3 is CASSPMTGSNQPQHF. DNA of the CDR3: TGTGCCAGCAGCCCGATGACAGGTTCAAATCAGCCCCAGCATTTT.

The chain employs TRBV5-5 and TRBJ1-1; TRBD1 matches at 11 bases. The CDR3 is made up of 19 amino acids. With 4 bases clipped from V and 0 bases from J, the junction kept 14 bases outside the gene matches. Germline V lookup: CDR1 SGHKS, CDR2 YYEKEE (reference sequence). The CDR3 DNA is TGTGCCAGCAGCCGGGACGTAAGGACAGGGGGCCCTCTGAACACTGAAGCTTTCTTT. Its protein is CASSRDVRTGGPLNTEAFF.

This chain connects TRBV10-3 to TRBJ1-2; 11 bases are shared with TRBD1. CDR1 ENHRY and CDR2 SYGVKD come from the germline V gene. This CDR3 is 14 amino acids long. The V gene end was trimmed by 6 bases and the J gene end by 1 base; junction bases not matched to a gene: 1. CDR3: CAIRGQGDNYGYTF. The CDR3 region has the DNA TGTGCCATCAGGGGACAGGGGGATAACTATGGCTACACCTTC.

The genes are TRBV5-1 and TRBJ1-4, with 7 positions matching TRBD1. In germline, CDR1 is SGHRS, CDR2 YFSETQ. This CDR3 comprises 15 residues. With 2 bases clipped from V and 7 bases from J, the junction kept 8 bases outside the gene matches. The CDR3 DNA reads TGCGCCAGCAGCTTCCAGGGGGGCGAAAGTGAAAAACTGTTTTTT. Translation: CASSFQGGESEKLFF.

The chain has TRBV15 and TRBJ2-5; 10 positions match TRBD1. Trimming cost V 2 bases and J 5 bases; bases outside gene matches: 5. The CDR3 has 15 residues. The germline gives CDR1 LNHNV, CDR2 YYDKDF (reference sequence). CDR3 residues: CATSRMTGGVETQYF. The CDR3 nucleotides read TGTGCCACCAGCAGAATGACAGGGGGCGTCGAGACCCAGTACTTC.

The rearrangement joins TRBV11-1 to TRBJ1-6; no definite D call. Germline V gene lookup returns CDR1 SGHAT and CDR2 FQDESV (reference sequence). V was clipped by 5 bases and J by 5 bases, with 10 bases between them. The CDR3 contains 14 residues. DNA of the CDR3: TGTGCCAGCAGCCGCGGAGGGAATAATTCACCCCTCCACTTT. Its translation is CASSRGGNNSPLHF.

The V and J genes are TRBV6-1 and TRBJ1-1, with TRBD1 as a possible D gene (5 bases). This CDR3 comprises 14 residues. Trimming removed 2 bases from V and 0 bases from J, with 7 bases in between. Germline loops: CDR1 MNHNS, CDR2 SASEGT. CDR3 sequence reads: CASSERGLNTEAFF. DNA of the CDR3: TGTGCCAGCAGTGAAAGGGGCCTGAACACTGAAGCTTTCTTT.

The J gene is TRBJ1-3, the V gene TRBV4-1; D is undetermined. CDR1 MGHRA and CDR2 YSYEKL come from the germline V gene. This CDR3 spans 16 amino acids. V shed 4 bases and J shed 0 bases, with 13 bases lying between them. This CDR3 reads CASSPVGAASGNTIYF. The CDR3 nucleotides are TGCGCCAGCAGCCCTGTGGGCGCCGCCTCTGGAAACACCATATATTTT.

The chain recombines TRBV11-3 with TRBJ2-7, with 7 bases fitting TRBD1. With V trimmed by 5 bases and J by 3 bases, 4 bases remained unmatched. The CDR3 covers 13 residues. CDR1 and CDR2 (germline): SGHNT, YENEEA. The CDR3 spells CASSPGDSYEQYF. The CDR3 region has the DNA TGTGCCAGCAGCCCAGGGGACAGCTACGAGCAGTACTTC.

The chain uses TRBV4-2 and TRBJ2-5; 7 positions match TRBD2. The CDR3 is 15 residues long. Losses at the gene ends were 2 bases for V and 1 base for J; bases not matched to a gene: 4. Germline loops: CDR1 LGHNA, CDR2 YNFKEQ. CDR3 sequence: CASSQIGTTQETQYF. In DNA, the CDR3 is TGTGCCAGCAGCCAAATAGGGACTACCCAAGAGACCCAGTACTTC.

The CDR3 protein is CASSPPGSYEQYF. CDR3 sequence (DNA): TGTGCCAGCAGCCCCCCCGGGAGCTACGAGCAGTACTTC. The gene calls are TRBV7-7 and TRBJ2-7, with a weak D call TRBD2 (6 bases). CDR3 size: 13 residues. The V gene's germline CDR1 is SSHAT and CDR2 FNYEAQ (reference sequence). Trimming removed 5 bases at V and 3 bases at J, with 11 bases between.